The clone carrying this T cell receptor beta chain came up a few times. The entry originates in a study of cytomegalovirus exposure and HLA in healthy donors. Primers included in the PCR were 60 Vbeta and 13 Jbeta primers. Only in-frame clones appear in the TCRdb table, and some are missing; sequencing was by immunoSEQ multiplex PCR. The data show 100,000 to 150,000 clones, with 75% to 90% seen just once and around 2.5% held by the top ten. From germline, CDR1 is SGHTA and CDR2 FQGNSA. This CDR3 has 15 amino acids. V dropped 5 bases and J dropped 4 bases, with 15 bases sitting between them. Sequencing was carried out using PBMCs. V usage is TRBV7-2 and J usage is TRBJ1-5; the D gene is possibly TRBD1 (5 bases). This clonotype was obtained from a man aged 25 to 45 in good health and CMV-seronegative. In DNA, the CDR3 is TGTGCCAGCAGCATCTCGGGACTCAGAAATCAGCCCCAGCATTTT. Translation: CASSISGLRNQPQHF.